This T cell receptor (beta chain) came from a study of blood T cells in healthy people across ages. The study, taken as a whole, reports: Estimated diversity, derived from one million T cells, was regarded as an underestimate.

The authors ran a second PCR of 7 to 11 cycles using a sample-barcoded 5' primer and a J-beta primer mix. TCRdb processed the 5' RACE reads anew with MiXCR; each CDR3 protein has one entry. Counted here are 1.4 million to 1.5 million distinct CDR3 sequences, around 42% occurring once; the ten biggest clones make up approximately 7.9%. This clonotype was picked up a small number of times. Antigen specificity is unknown. The CDR3 is made up of 15 amino acids. V gave up 6 bases and J gave up 3 bases, with 17 bases separating them. CDR1 is MNHEY, CDR2 SMNVEV, per germline (reference sequence). The clonotype originates from a woman aged 18-29 years in good health. The genes are TRBV27 and TRBJ1-2, with a weak D call TRBD1 (5 bases). The sample was blood. CDR3 in DNA: TGTGCCAGCAGGGCTTTGACAGAGATAGACTATGGCTACACCTTC. Translating gives CASRALTEIDYGYTF.